The sequence of this T cell receptor beta chain was determined in a study of CD8+ T cells in alopecia areata. As the sequencing template, cDNA was produced by extracting RNA and reverse transcribing it. Generated by immunoSEQ multiplex PCR, the TCRdb table keeps only in-frame clones and is missing some. The sample carries 130,000 or so clones, roughly 50% recorded once. The CDR3 covers 13 residues. Looked up from germline, CDR1 is SGHRS and CDR2 is YFSETQ. The V and J ends lost 0 bases and 7 bases respectively, with 11 bases between them. As concerns this clone: Its specificity is not known.

Study-level points and caveats: Researchers report lesional scalp, most notably alopecia totalis/universalis, outstripped normal scalp in clonality.

Patients with alopecia areata provided lesional scalp punch biopsies as well as peripheral blood. Sequenced material: NKG2D-low CD8+ T cells sorted from blood. This rearrangement joins TRBV5-1 to TRBJ2-7; D might be TRBD2 (5 bases). This clonotype was sampled from a human donor with alopecia areata. CDR3 nucleotides: TGCGCCAGCAGCTTGGCGGGGAGTAGTGAGCAGTACTTC. This translates into CASSLAGSSEQYF.